A selection of T cell receptor beta chains follows, all from one sample in a study of cytomegalovirus exposure and HLA in healthy donors. Clones were sequenced by immunoSEQ multiplex PCR, and TCRdb holds only the in-frame ones, with some missing. Of 90,000 or so clones in the sample, 70% to 75% were seen once. The sequencing input was PBMCs. The receptors here all came from a man in his fifties or sixties in good health and CMV-seronegative. Each CDR3 is given with its conserved first and last residue. D genes are given only for firm matches. Rows may omit the clone size; those that give it use once, few, many or a size class.

CDR3 length	D gene	V gene	clone size	J gene	CDR3 protein	CDR3 DNA
15	-	TRBV5-4	few	TRBJ2-6	CASSLAGLGANVLTF	TGTGCCAGCAGCTTGGCAGGGCTAGGGGCCAACGTCCTGACTTTC
15	-	TRBV19	-	TRBJ1-4	CASSKGTGINEKLFF	TGTGCCAGTAGTAAAGGTACAGGGATTAATGAAAAACTGTTTTTT
15	TRBD1	TRBV19	-	TRBJ2-7	CASSQGQVAAYEQYF	TGTGCCAGTAGTCAAGGACAGGTGGCTGCTTACGAGCAGTACTTC
13	-	TRBV30	-	TRBJ2-2	CAWSVSMSGELFF	TGTGCCTGGAGTGTATCTATGTCCGGGGAGCTGTTTTTT
15	TRBD1	TRBV30	-	TRBJ1-5	CAWSVRTGGGQPQHF	TGTGCCTGGAGTGTGAGGACAGGGGGCGGTCAGCCCCAGCATTTT
16	-	TRBV6-5	-	TRBJ1-3	CASSYSAGHSGNTIYF	TGTGCCAGCAGTTACTCTGCAGGGCACTCTGGAAACACCATATATTTT
14	-	TRBV19	-	TRBJ1-2	CASSSPSTFYGYTF	TGTGCCAGTAGTAGCCCCTCGACTTTCTATGGCTACACCTTC
13	-	TRBV7-3	-	TRBJ2-1	CASSLMAGTEQFF	TGTGCCAGCAGCTTAATGGCGGGCACTGAGCAGTTCTTC
12	TRBD1	TRBV30	-	TRBJ2-7	CAADRTGYEQYF	TGTGCCGCTGACCGGACAGGCTACGAGCAGTACTTC
15	TRBD2	TRBV7-3	-	TRBJ2-2	CASTPGGGDTGELFF	TGTGCCAGCACACCAGGCGGGGGGGACACCGGGGAGCTGTTTTTT
13	-	TRBV6-5	-	TRBJ1-1	CASSHDRTTEAFF	TGTGCCAGCAGCCATGACAGAACCACTGAAGCTTTCTTT
16	-	TRBV5-5	-	TRBJ2-2	CASSLAGTSGTGELFF	TGTGCCAGCAGCTTGGCTGGCACCTCCGGGACCGGGGAGCTGTTTTTT
14	TRBD1	TRBV7-3	-	TRBJ2-7	CASSQGQEPREQYF	TGTGCCAGCAGCCAAGGACAGGAACCGCGGGAGCAGTACTTC
13	-	TRBV7-9	-	TRBJ1-5	CASSLAVDQPQHF	TGTGCCAGCAGCCTCGCGGTGGATCAGCCCCAGCATTTT
12	-	TRBV19	few	TRBJ1-5	CASQGYNQPQHF	TGTGCCAGTCAGGGTTACAATCAGCCCCAGCATTTT
20	TRBD2	TRBV13	-	TRBJ2-2	CASSPSGSSGITENTGELFF	TGTGCCAGCAGCCCTAGTGGGTCTAGCGGTATTACAGAGAACACCGGGGAGCTGTTTTTT
13	TRBD1	TRBV6-1	few	TRBJ1-6	CASRGTGGTPLHF	TGTGCCAGCAGGGGAACAGGGGGCACCCCCCTCCACTTT
16	TRBD2	TRBV7-2	-	TRBJ2-1	CASSPWEAGARDEQFF	TGTGCCAGCAGCCCGTGGGAAGCGGGGGCCAGGGATGAGCAGTTCTTC
16	TRBD2	TRBV6-5	-	TRBJ2-1	CASSYGSSGVGNEQFF	TGTGCCAGCAGTTATGGATCCAGCGGGGTGGGCAATGAGCAGTTCTTC
14	-	TRBV9	-	TRBJ2-3	CASSAEPSTDTQYF	TGTGCCAGCAGCGCGGAGCCTAGCACAGATACGCAGTATTTT
15	TRBD1	TRBV19	few	TRBJ1-1	CASRDYTGGGTEAFF	TGTGCCAGTAGAGACTATACAGGGGGGGGCACTGAAGCTTTCTTT
14	-	TRBV9	-	TRBJ2-1	CASSAPTAINEQFF	TGTGCCAGCAGCGCCCCGACAGCGATCAATGAGCAGTTCTTC
15	-	TRBV5-4	few	TRBJ2-7	CASSLSGSQNYEQYF	TGTGCCAGCAGCCTATCTGGGTCACAGAACTACGAGCAGTACTTC
14	-	TRBV11-2	-	TRBJ2-3	CASSPVEGADTQYF	TGTGCCAGCAGCCCCGTGGAGGGCGCAGATACGCAGTATTTT
15	TRBD2	TRBV6-6	-	TRBJ2-3	CASSVPRGTADTQYF	TGTGCCAGCAGTGTCCCGCGGGGGACGGCAGATACGCAGTATTTT
16	-	TRBV11-2	-	TRBJ2-6	CASSSPSLSGANVLTF	TGTGCCAGCAGCTCCCCTTCCCTCTCTGGGGCCAACGTCCTGACTTTC
14	-	TRBV6-5	-	TRBJ2-5	CASSPRTRQETQYF	TGTGCCAGCAGTCCCAGGACACGCCAAGAGACCCAGTACTTC